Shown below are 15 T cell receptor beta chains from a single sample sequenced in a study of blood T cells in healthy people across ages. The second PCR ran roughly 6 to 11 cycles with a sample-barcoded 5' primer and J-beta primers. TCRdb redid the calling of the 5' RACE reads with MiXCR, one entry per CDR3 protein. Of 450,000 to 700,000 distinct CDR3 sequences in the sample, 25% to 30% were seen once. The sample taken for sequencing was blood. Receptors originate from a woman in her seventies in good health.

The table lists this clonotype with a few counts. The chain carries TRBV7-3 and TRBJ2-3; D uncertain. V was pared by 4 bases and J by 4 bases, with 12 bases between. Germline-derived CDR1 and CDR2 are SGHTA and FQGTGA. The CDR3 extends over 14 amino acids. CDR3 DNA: TGTGCCAGCAGCTCTAGAGCTGCCGCAGATACGCAGTATTTT. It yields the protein CASSSRAAADTQYF.

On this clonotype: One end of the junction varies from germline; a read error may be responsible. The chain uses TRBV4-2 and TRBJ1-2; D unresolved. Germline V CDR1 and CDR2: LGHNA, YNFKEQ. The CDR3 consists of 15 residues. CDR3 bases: TGTGCCAGCAGCCAAGATTTAACGTTTGGGGATGGCTACGCCTTC. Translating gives CASSQDLTFGDGYAF.

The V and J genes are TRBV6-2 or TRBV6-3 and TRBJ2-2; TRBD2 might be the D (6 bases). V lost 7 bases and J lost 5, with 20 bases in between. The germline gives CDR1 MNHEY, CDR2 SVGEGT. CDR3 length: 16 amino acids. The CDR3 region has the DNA TGTGCCAGCACCCAGGACTATTTGAGGTGGACCGGGGAGCTGTTTTTT. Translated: CASTQDYLRWTGELFF.

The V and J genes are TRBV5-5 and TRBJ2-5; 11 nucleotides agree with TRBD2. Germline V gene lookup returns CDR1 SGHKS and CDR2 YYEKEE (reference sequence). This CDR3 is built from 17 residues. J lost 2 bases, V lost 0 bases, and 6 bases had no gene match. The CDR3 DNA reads TGTGCCAGCAGCTTGGCCGCTAGCGGGGGGTCTCAAGAGACCCAGTACTTC. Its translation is CASSLAASGGSQETQYF.

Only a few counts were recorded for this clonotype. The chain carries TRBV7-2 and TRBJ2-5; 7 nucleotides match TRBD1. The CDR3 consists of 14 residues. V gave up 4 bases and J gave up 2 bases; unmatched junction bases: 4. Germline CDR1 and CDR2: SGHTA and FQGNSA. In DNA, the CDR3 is TGTGCCAGCAGCTACCGGGACAGACAAGAGACCCAGTACTTC. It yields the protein CASSYRDRQETQYF.

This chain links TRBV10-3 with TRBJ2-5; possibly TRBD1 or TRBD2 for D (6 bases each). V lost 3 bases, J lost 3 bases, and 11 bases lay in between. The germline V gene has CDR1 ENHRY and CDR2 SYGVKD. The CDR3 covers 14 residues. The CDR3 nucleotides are TGTGCCATCAGTGATTGGGGGGCCGAAGAGACCCAGTACTTC. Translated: CAISDWGAEETQYF.

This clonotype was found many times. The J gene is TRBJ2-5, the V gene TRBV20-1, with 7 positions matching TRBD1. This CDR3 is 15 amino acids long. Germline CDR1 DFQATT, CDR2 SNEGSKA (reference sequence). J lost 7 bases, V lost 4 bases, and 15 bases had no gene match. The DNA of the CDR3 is TGCAGTGCTATTAAGGGGACAGATCCTTCCGTGACCCAGTACTTC. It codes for CSAIKGTDPSVTQYF.

The CDR3 nucleotides are TGCGCCAGCAGCGACGGGTTCAGCTCCTACGAGCAGTACTTC. This encodes CASSDGFSSYEQYF. This rearrangement joins TRBV5-1 to TRBJ2-7; the D is unclear. V lost 4 bases to trimming and J lost 0 bases, with 11 bases between them. In germline, CDR1 is SGHRS, CDR2 YFSETQ. The CDR3 runs 14 residues.

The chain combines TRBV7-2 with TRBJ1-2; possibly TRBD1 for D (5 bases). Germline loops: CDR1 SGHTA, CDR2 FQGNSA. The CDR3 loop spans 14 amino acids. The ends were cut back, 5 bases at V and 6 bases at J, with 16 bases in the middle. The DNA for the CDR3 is TGTGCCAGCAGCCGCGACGGGACGATAGATGGCTACACCTTC. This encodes CASSRDGTIDGYTF.

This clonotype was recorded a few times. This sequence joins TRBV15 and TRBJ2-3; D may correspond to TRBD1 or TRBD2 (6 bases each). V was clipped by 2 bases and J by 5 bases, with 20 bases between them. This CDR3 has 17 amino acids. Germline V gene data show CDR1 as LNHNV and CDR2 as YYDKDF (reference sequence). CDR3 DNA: TGTGCCACCAGCAGACTGAACAGGGCTTCCGGGAGAGATACGCAGTATTTT. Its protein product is CATSRLNRASGRDTQYF.

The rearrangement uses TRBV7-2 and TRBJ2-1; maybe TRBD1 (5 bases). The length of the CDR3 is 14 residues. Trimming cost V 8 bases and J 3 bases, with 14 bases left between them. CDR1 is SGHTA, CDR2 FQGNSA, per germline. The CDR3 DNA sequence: TGTGCCAGCGAGCTTACAGGCGGCTACAATGAGCAGTTCTTC. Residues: CASELTGGYNEQFF.

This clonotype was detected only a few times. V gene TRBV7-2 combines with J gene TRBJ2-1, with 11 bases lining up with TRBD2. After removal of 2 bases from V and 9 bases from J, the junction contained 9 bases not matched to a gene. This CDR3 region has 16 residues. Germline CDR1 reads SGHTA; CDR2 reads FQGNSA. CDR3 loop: CASSLKVAGGQGEQFF. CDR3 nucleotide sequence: TGTGCCAGCAGCTTAAAGGTAGCGGGGGGGCAAGGTGAGCAGTTCTTC.

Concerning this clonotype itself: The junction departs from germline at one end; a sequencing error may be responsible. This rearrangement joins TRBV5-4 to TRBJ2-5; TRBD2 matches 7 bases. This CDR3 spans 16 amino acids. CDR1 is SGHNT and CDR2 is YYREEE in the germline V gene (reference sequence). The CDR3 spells CASSWKSGEYQETQYF. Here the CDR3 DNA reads TGCGCCAGCAGCTGGAAAAGCGGGGAGTACCAAGAGACCCAGTACTTC.

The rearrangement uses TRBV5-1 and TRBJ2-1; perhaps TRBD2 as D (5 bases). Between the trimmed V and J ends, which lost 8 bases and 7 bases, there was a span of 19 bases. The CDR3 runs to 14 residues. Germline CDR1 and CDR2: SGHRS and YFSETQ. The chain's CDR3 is CASKMDSAGNEQFF. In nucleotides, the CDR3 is TGCGCCAGTAAGATGGACTCCGCCGGGAATGAGCAGTTCTTC.

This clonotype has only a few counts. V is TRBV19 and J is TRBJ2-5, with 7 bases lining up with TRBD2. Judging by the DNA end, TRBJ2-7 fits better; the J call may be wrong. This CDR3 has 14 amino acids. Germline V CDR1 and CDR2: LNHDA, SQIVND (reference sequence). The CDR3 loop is CASSKGLVAYEQYF. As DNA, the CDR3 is TGTGCCAGTAGTAAAGGACTAGTAGCCTACGAGCAGTACTTC.